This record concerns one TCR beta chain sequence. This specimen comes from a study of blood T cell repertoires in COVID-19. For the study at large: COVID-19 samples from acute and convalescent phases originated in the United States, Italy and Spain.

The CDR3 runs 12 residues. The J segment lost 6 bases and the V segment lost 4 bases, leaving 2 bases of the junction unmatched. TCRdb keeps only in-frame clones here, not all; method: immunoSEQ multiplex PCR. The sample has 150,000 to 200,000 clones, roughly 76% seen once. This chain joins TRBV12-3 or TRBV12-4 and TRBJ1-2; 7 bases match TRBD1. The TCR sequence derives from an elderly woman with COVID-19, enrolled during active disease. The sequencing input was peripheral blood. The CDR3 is CASSSTGDGYTF. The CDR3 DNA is TGTGCCAGCAGTTCCACAGGGGATGGCTACACCTTC.